This T cell receptor (beta chain) appears in the sequencing data of a study of blood T cell repertoires in COVID-19. Overall study: Sites in the United States, Italy and Spain provided acute and convalescent COVID-19 samples. T cells, B-cell-depleted T cells, or PBMCs provided the cDNA or gDNA that served as material.

The CDR3 consists of 13 residues. After removal of 10 bases from V and 5 bases from J, the junction contained 9 bases not matched to a gene. CDR1 is SGHTA, CDR2 FQGNSA, per germline. As processed by the authors: Amplification from reference gene primers served as the basis for estimated nucleated cell counts. Some clones are missing from TCRdb's copy, which holds only in-frame ones; the method was immunoSEQ multiplex PCR. V and J calls and clone size are given by that table; D and trimming were obtained from the DNA. The table includes approximately 670,000 clones, about 90% detected once. The clonotype comes from a woman aged 18-35 years with acute or convalescent COVID-19. Sequenced material: peripheral blood. The J gene is TRBJ2-7, the V gene TRBV7-2, with TRBD2 matching over 9 bases. CDR3 amino acids: CATSGTRDNEQYF. The DNA of the CDR3 is TGTGCCACTAGCGGGACTCGTGATAACGAGCAGTACTTC.